These T cell receptor beta chains were read from a single sample in a study of T cell clones after liver transplantation. Measured with immunoSEQ multiplex PCR; TCRdb has only the in-frame clones, and not every one. The repertoire consists of some 6,000 clones, with approximately 80% occurring once and the leading ten covering about 13%. This specimen was CD8+ T cells from blood, taken approximately 3.5 years after liver transplant. Receptors originate from a human patient who received a liver transplant. Some T cells may be transferred from the graft donor. CDR3s include the opening cysteine and the closing phenylalanine or tryptophan. A D gene is named only where the DNA matches it firmly. Only some rows state a clone size, as once, few, many or a class for expanded clones.

J gene,V gene,clone size,D gene,CDR3 protein,CDR3 DNA
TRBJ1-3,TRBV29-1,NA,NA,CSAVLTGLSGNTIYF,TGCAGCGCCGTACTGACAGGCTTATCTGGAAACACCATATATTTT
TRBJ2-7,TRBV5-1,NA,NA,CASSLKSVIHEQYF,TGCGCCAGCAGCTTAAAATCGGTCATCCACGAGCAGTACTTC
TRBJ1-5,TRBV19,few,NA,CASSIYRGSNQPQHF,TGTGCCAGTAGTATATACAGAGGGAGCAATCAGCCCCAGCATTTT
TRBJ1-2,TRBV9,NA,NA,CASSVDGGVDYGYTF,TGTGCCAGCAGCGTAGACGGGGGGGTTGACTATGGCTACACCTTC
TRBJ1-1,TRBV27,NA,TRBD1,CASSLSVGTGTGAEAFF,TGTGCCAGCAGTTTATCCGTCGGGACAGGGACGGGGGCTGAAGCTTTCTTT
TRBJ2-1,TRBV19,NA,TRBD1,CASSVDRGGNEQFF,TGTGCCAGTAGTGTGGACAGGGGGGGGAATGAGCAGTTCTTC
TRBJ2-5,TRBV7-6,NA,TRBD2,CASSFHSTSGLQETQYF,TGTGCCAGCAGCTTCCATTCGACTAGCGGGCTCCAAGAGACCCAGTACTTC
TRBJ2-2,TRBV6-5,NA,NA,CASRPGGEAGELFF,TGTGCCAGCAGGCCAGGGGGGGAAGCCGGGGAGCTGTTTTTT
TRBJ1-5,TRBV27,few,NA,CASSLHGSNQPQHF,TGTGCCAGCAGTTTACACGGGAGCAATCAGCCCCAGCATTTT
TRBJ1-2,TRBV28,NA,TRBD1,CASKRTGAPEVTF,TGTGCCAGCAAGAGGACAGGGGCCCCAGAGGTCACCTTC
TRBJ2-1,TRBV27,NA,TRBD2,CASSWVSGEGQFF,TGTGCCAGCAGTTGGGTTAGCGGGGAGGGCCAGTTCTTC
TRBJ1-1,TRBV19,NA,NA,CASLIQGGTEAFF,TGTGCCAGTCTTATACAGGGAGGCACTGAAGCTTTCTTT
TRBJ2-2,TRBV6-6,NA,TRBD2,CASSWSSGTGELFF,TGTGCCAGCAGTTGGTCTAGCGGCACCGGGGAGCTGTTTTTT
TRBJ2-1,TRBV6-1,NA,NA,CASRYPGPKNEQFF,TGTGCCAGCAGATACCCCGGGCCCAAGAATGAGCAGTTCTTC
TRBJ2-5,TRBV4-2,once,NA,CASSQEAGTFQETQYF,TGTGCCAGCAGCCAAGAGGCCGGGACCTTCCAAGAGACCCAGTACTTC
TRBJ2-4,TRBV7-9,NA,TRBD1,CASSFDRGRAKNIQYF,TGTGCCAGCAGCTTCGACAGGGGGAGGGCCAAAAACATTCAGTACTTC
TRBJ2-1,TRBV7-2,NA,TRBD2,CASSLGGSAYNEQFF,TGTGCCAGCAGCTTAGGCGGGAGCGCCTACAATGAGCAGTTCTTC
TRBJ1-4,TRBV7-9,NA,TRBD1,CASSLPRGTGVEKLFF,TGTGCCAGCAGCTTACCCCGTGGGACAGGGGTTGAAAAACTGTTTTTT
TRBJ2-4,TRBV27,NA,NA,CASSLIQGAKNIQYF,TGTGCCAGCAGTTTAATACAGGGCGCCAAAAACATTCAGTACTTC
TRBJ2-1,TRBV9,NA,NA,CASSVFELEPNEQFF,TGTGCCAGCAGCGTTTTTGAACTAGAGCCGAATGAGCAGTTCTTC
TRBJ2-3,TRBV2,NA,NA,CASSEGLSLSTDTQYF,TGTGCCAGCAGTGAAGGACTCAGCCTCAGCACAGATACGCAGTATTTT
TRBJ1-2,TRBV28,once,TRBD1,CASSPRERGRGYGYTF,TGTGCCAGCAGTCCTCGGGAGAGGGGGCGAGGCTATGGCTACACCTTC
TRBJ2-7,TRBV6-1,NA,NA,CASNGAEYF,TGTGCCAGCAACGGGGCCGAGTACTTC
TRBJ2-1,TRBV6-4,NA,TRBD2,CASSPTGTSGYNEQFF,TGTGCCAGCAGTCCTACTGGGACTAGCGGGTACAATGAGCAGTTCTTC
TRBJ1-2,TRBV4-3,NA,TRBD1,CASSHGGQGKGYTF,TGCGCCAGCAGCCACGGGGGACAGGGAAAAGGCTACACCTTC
TRBJ1-2,TRBV5-4,NA,NA,CASSLGGGGYTF,TGTGCCAGCAGCTTAGGGGGGGGAGGCTACACCTTC
TRBJ2-1,TRBV28,NA,NA,CASRPSGTNYNEQFF,TGTGCCAGCAGGCCCTCCGGGACCAACTACAATGAGCAGTTCTTC
TRBJ1-2,TRBV6-1,few,NA,CASSADFTDPYGYTF,TGTGCCAGCAGTGCCGACTTTACAGATCCCTATGGCTACACCTTC
TRBJ2-7,TRBV6-5,NA,NA,CASSFDGSSYEQYF,TGTGCCAGCAGTTTCGACGGCAGCTCCTACGAGCAGTACTTC
TRBJ2-5,TRBV7-2,NA,TRBD1,CASREAGGAETQYF,TGTGCCAGCAGGGAGGCAGGGGGCGCGGAGACCCAGTACTTC
TRBJ1-1,TRBV4-3,NA,TRBD1,CASSQEIGGGTEAFF,TGCGCCAGCAGCCAAGAGATAGGGGGCGGAACTGAAGCTTTCTTT
TRBJ2-1,TRBV27,NA,NA,CASSLTLRTADEQFF,TGTGCCAGCAGTCTAACGCTACGGACAGCAGATGAGCAGTTCTTC
TRBJ1-1,TRBV6-4,once,NA,CASRVDRPNTEAFF,TGTGCCAGCAGGGTGGACAGACCGAACACTGAAGCTTTCTTT
TRBJ2-7,TRBV9,NA,NA,CASSVGASGSYEQYF,TGTGCCAGCAGCGTAGGGGCATCGGGCTCCTACGAGCAGTACTTC
TRBJ2-7,TRBV30,NA,NA,CAWSLPGRREQYF,TGTGCCTGGAGTCTGCCGGGACGGAGGGAGCAGTACTTC
TRBJ1-5,TRBV19,NA,TRBD1,CASSMLPGQGVWSNQPQHF,TGTGCCAGTAGTATGCTCCCGGGACAGGGTGTGTGGAGCAATCAGCCCCAGCATTTT
TRBJ2-1,TRBV19,NA,TRBD1,CASSTGTGYNEQFF,TGTGCCAGTAGTACCGGGACAGGCTACAATGAGCAGTTCTTC
TRBJ2-7,TRBV12-5,few,NA,CASGWDTSYEQYF,TGTGCTAGTGGTTGGGACACCTCCTACGAGCAGTACTTC
TRBJ1-5,TRBV28,NA,NA,CASSVTVDYQPQHF,TGTGCCAGCAGTGTGACAGTGGACTATCAGCCCCAGCATTTT
TRBJ2-5,TRBV6-5,NA,NA,CAVQGGGETQYF,TGTGCCGTACAAGGGGGGGGAGAGACCCAGTACTTC
TRBJ2-7,TRBV7-9,NA,TRBD1,CASSYGTGELDEQYF,TGTGCCAGCAGCTACGGGACAGGGGAGTTGGACGAGCAGTACTTC
TRBJ2-1,TRBV14,NA,NA,CASSLVNYNEQFF,TGTGCCAGCAGCCTCGTAAACTACAATGAGCAGTTCTTC
TRBJ2-7,TRBV19,NA,NA,CASGAAGNSYEQYF,TGTGCCAGTGGGGCTGCGGGGAACTCCTACGAGCAGTACTTC
TRBJ2-5,TRBV5-6,NA,NA,CASSLESFQETQYF,TGTGCCAGCAGCTTGGAGTCGTTCCAAGAGACCCAGTACTTC
TRBJ2-2,TRBV9,once,NA,CASSVVGNTGELFF,TGTGCCAGCAGCGTCGTGGGGAACACCGGGGAGCTGTTTTTT
TRBJ1-1,TRBV7-9,NA,NA,CASSSNQVADNTEAFF,TGTGCCAGCAGCTCGAATCAGGTGGCAGATAACACTGAAGCTTTCTTT
TRBJ1-1,TRBV19,NA,NA,CASSISSVITEAFF,TGTGCCAGTAGTATAAGTTCAGTAATCACTGAAGCTTTCTTT
TRBJ1-1,TRBV7-9,NA,NA,CASSLYGRENTEAFF,TGTGCCAGCAGCTTATACGGCAGGGAGAACACTGAAGCTTTCTTT
TRBJ1-1,TRBV5-5,NA,NA,CASSVRAEAFF,TGTGCCAGCAGCGTCCGGGCCGAAGCTTTCTTT
TRBJ2-7,TRBV27,NA,NA,CASSPSSISYEQYF,TGTGCCAGCAGTCCCTCGTCCATTTCCTACGAGCAGTACTTC
TRBJ2-1,TRBV7-9,NA,NA,CASSLLSSNEQFF,TGTGCCAGCAGCTTATTGTCCAGCAATGAGCAGTTCTTC
TRBJ2-5,TRBV7-9,NA,TRBD2,CASRGGGQETQYF,TGTGCCAGCAGGGGGGGAGGGCAAGAGACCCAGTACTTC
TRBJ2-1,TRBV9,once,NA,CASSAGPNEQFF,TGTGCCAGCAGCGCTGGGCCCAATGAGCAGTTCTTC